The entry below describes one T cell receptor beta chain. The data belong to a study of blood T cell repertoires in COVID-19. Study context: Some COVID-19 samples were acute and others convalescent; all came from the United States, Italy and Spain. PBMCs, B-cell-depleted T cells, or T cells were the source of the cDNA or gDNA that made up the material.

CDR3 length equals 15 residues. V was pared by 3 bases and J by 4 bases, with 3 bases of the junction left unmatched. The germline V gene has CDR1 MRHNA and CDR2 SNTAGT. Original data processing: Reference gene primer amplification in the assay estimated nucleated cell counts. Sequenced by immunoSEQ multiplex PCR; TCRdb stores in-frame clones only, minus some. Clone size and V and J calls were adopted from that table, with D and trimming inferred from the DNA. The profile shows 140,000 to 150,000 clones, 65% to 80% of them singletons. The sequenced material came from peripheral blood. The rearrangement uses TRBV6-4 and TRBJ2-1; 10 positions match TRBD1. The TCR sequence derives from a woman aged 55-70 years with acute or convalescent COVID-19. The chain's CDR3 is CASSEGGQGYNEQFF. DNA for the CDR3: TGTGCCAGCAGTGAAGGGGGACAGGGGTACAATGAGCAGTTCTTC.